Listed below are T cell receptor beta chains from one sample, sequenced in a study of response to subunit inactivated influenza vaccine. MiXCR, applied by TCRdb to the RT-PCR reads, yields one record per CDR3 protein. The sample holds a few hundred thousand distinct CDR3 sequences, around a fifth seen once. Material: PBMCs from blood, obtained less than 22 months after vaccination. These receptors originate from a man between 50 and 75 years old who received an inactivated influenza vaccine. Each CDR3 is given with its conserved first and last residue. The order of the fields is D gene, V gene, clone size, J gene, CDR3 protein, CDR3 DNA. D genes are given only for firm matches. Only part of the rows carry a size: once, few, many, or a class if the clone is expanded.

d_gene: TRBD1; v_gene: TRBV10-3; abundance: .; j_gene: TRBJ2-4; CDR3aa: CAIRSTGPKNIQYF; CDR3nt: TGTGCCATCAGGTCGACAGGGCCCAAAAACATTCAGTACTTC
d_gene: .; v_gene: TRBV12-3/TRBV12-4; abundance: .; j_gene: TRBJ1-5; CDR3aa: CASSFRESAGRGNQPQHF; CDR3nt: TGTGCCAGCAGTTTTAGGGAATCTGCGGGTCGGGGCAATCAGCCCCAGCATTTT
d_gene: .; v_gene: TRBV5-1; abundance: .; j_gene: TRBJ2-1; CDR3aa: CASSPTASNYNEQFF; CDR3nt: TGCGCCAGCAGCCCAACCGCTAGCAACTACAATGAGCAGTTCTTC
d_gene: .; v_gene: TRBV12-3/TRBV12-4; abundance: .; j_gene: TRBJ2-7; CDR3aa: CASTRGRNYEQYF; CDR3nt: TGTGCCAGCACTCGGGGCAGAAACTACGAGCAGTACTTC
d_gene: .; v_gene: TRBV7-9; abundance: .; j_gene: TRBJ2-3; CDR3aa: CASSPGRRYTDTQYF; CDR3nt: TGTGCCAGCAGCCCGGGACGAAGGTACACTGATACGCAGTATTTT
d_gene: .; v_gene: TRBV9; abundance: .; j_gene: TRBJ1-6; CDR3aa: CASSASGQGNSPLHF; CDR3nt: TGTGCCAGCAGCGCCTCGGGGCAGGGAAATTCACCCCTCCACTTT
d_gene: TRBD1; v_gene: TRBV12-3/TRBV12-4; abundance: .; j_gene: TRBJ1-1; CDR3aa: CASSFLGQGVLNANTEAFF; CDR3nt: TGTGCCAGCAGTTTCCTGGGGCAGGGGGTATTGAATGCGAACACTGAAGCTTTCTTT
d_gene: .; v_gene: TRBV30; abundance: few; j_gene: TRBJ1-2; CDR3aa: CAGGRVNYGYTF; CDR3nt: TGTGCCGGAGGGAGGGTTAACTATGGCTACACCTTC
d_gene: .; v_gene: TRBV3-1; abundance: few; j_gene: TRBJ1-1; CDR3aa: CASSPLGVSTEAFF; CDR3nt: TGTGCCAGCAGCCCCTTAGGAGTATCCACTGAAGCTTTCTTT
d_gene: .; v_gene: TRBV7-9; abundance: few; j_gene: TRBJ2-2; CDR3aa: CASSHTGLGTGELFF; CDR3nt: TGTGCCAGCAGCCATACAGGGCTCGGCACCGGGGAGCTGTTTTTT
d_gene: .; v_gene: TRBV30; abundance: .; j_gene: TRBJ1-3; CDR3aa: CAWSGYRTGNTIYF; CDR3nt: TGTGCCTGGAGTGGTTACAGGACTGGAAACACCATATATTTT
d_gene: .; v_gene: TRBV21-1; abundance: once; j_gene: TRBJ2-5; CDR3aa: CASGKAGRDSGWYQETQYF; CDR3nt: TGTGCCAGCGGAAAAGCCGGGCGGGACAGCGGTTGGTACCAAGAGACCCAGTACTTC
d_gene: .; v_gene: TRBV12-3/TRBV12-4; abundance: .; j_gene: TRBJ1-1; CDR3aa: CASSLTGSSNTEAFF; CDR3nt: TGTGCCAGCAGTCTTACGGGATCCTCGAACACTGAAGCTTTCTTT
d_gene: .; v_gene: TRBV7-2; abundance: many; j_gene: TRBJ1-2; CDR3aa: CASSLVTGGGYGYTF; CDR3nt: TGTGCCAGCAGCTTAGTAACAGGCGGAGGCTATGGCTACACCTTC
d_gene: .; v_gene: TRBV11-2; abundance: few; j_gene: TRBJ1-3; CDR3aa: CASSLKGLRFLRGSGNTIYF; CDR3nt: TGTGCCAGCAGCCTGAAGGGGCTTCGATTTTTGCGGGGTTCTGGAAACACCATATATTTT
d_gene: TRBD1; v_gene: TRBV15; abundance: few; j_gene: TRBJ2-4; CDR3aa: CATSKGGQGKGNIQYF; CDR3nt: TGTGCCACCAGCAAGGGGGGACAGGGGAAGGGAAACATTCAGTACTTC
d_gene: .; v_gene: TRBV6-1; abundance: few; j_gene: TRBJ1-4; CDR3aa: CASSDNLGFGEKLFF; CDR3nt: TGTGCCAGCAGTGACAATTTAGGGTTTGGTGAAAAACTGTTTTTT
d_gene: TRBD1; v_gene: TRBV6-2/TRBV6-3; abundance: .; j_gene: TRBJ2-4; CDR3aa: CASSYSIEDPGQGKKNIQYF; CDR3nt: TGTGCCAGCAGTTACTCGATCGAAGATCCGGGACAGGGGAAAAAAAACATTCAGTACTTC
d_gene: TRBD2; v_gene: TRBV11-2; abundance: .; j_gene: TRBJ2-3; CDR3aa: CASSFLRGAVDTQYF; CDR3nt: TGTGCCAGCAGCTTCCTGCGGGGGGCGGTGGATACGCAGTATTTT
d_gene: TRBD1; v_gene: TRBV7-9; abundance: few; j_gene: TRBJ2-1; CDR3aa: CASSRFEGAANEQFF; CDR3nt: TGTGCCAGCAGCAGGTTTGAGGGGGCGGCCAATGAGCAGTTCTTC
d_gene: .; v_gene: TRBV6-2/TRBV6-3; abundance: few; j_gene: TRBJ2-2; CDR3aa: CASRPGGPNTGELFF; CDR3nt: TGTGCCAGCAGGCCGGGGGGCCCGAACACCGGGGAGCTGTTTTTT
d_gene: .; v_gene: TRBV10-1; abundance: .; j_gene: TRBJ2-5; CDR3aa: CASEDERETQYF; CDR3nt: TGCGCCAGCGAGGACGAACGAGAGACCCAGTACTTC
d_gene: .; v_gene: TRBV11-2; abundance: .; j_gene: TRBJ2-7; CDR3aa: CASSLENHNSYEQYF; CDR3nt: TGTGCCAGCAGCTTAGAGAACCACAACTCCTACGAGCAGTACTTC
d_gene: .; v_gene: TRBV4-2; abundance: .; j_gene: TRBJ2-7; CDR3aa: CASSRAGNEQYF; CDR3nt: TGTGCCAGCAGCCGGGCCGGGAACGAGCAGTACTTC
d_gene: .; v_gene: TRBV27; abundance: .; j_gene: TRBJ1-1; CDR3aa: CASSLDTLTEAFF; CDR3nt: TGTGCCAGCAGTTTGGACACTCTCACTGAAGCTTTCTTT